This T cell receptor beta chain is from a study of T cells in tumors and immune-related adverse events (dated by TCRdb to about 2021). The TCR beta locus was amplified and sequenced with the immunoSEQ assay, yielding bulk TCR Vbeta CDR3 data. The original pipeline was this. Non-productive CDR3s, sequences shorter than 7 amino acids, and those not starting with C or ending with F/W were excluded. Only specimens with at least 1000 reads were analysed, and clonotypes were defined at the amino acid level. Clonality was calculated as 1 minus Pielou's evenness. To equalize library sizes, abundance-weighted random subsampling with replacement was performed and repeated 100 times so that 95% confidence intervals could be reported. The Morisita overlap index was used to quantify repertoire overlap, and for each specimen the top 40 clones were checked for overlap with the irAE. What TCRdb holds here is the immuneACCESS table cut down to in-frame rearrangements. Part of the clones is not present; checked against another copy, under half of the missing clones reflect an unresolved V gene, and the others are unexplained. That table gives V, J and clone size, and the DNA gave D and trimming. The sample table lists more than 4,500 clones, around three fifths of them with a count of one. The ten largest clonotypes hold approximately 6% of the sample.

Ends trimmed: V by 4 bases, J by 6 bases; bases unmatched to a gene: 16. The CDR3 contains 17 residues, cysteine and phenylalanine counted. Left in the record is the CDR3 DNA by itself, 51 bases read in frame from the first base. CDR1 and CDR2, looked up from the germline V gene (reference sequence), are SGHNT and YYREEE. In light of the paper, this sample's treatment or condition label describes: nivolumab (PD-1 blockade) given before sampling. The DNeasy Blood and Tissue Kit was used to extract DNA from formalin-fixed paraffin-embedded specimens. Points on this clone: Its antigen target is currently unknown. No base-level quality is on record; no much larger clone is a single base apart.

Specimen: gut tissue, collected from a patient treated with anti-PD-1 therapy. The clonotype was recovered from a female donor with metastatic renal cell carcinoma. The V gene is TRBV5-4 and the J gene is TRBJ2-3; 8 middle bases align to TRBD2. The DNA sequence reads TGTGCCAGCAGCCCAGGGACTAGTCGAGTTGTAGCTGATACGCAGTATTTT. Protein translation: CASSPGTSRVVADTQYF.